The 7 T cell receptor beta chains in this list originate from one sample, sequenced in a study of blood T cell repertoires in COVID-19. Profiled with immunoSEQ multiplex PCR; TCRdb holds only in-frame clones, not every one. Of hundreds of thousands of clones listed, roughly four fifths were seen once; the top ten hold about 9.6%. The material sequenced was peripheral blood. The origin of the receptors is a man of 80 years or more with acute or convalescent COVID-19.

The genes are TRBV19 and TRBJ1-2, with 7 bases matching TRBD1. Germline assignment: CDR1 LNHDA and CDR2 SQIVND (reference sequence). Trimming cost V 3 bases and J 7 bases; bases outside gene matches: 8. The CDR3 has 14 residues. The CDR3 DNA reads TGTGCCAGTAGTATCCCGACAGGGCGGGGTGGCTACACCTTC. It specifies CASSIPTGRGGYTF.

The chain joins TRBV3-1 (or the pseudogene TRBV3-2) to TRBJ2-7, with D possibly being TRBD1 (5 bases). V was pared by 1 base and J by 5 bases, with 18 bases between. Germline-derived CDR1 and CDR2 are LGHDT and YNNKEL (reference sequence). The CDR3 loop spans 16 amino acids. The CDR3 coding sequence is TGTGCCAGCAGCCAAGCCCAGGGTTTCTATCCCCACGAGCAGTACTTC. Translating it yields CASSQAQGFYPHEQYF.

This chain joins TRBV18 and TRBJ1-5, with D possibly TRBD1 on 5 matching bases. V lost 0 bases, J lost 1 base, and 7 bases lay in between. Germline values: CDR1 KGHSH, CDR2 LQKENI. The CDR3 runs 15 residues. Here the CDR3 DNA reads TGTGCCAGCTCACCACCCCAGGGAAGCAATCAGCCCCAGCATTTT. Encoded protein: CASSPPQGSNQPQHF. The entire variable domain, with the rest obtained from reference TRBV18 and TRBJ1-5, is as follows: NAGVMQNPRHLVRRRGQEARLRCSPMKGHSHVYWYRQLPEEGLKFMVYLQKENIIDESGMPKERFSAEFPKEGPSILRIQQVVRGDSAAYFCASSPPQGSNQPQHFGDGTRLSIL.

This chain links TRBV25-1 with TRBJ2-1; perhaps TRBD2 as D (5 bases). The V end was cut by 3 bases, the J end by 4 bases, with 13 bases between. This CDR3 has 15 amino acids. Germline V CDR1 and CDR2: MGHDK, SYGVNS. DNA for the CDR3: TGTGCCAGCAGTGATGTTGGACTCAAGTACAATGAGCAGTTCTTC. Translating it yields CASSDVGLKYNEQFF.

The chain combines TRBV7-2 with TRBJ1-3; 12 positions agree with TRBD1. Germline V gives CDR1 SGHTA, CDR2 FQGNSA. After removal of 1 base from V and 4 bases from J, the junction contained 11 bases not matched to a gene. The CDR3 totals 19 residues. The CDR3 DNA reads as TGTGCCAGCAGCTTAGGCCCCGGGACAGGGGGCTTAGTGGGAAACACCATATATTTT. This translates into CASSLGPGTGGLVGNTIYF.

The chain is built from TRBV11-2 and TRBJ2-7, with 12 bases identical to TRBD2. This CDR3 spans 15 amino acids. J lost 6 bases, V lost 3 bases, and 6 bases had no gene match. The V gene's germline CDR1 is SGHAT and CDR2 FQNNGV. CDR3 loop: CASSFRTSGVGEQYF. The CDR3 DNA reads TGTGCCAGCAGCTTTCGGACTAGCGGGGTCGGCGAGCAGTACTTC.

The V and J genes are TRBV5-1 and TRBJ1-4; D may be TRBD1 (5 bases). CDR1 and CDR2 from the germline V gene are SGHRS and YFSETQ. The germline V and J ends were trimmed by 0 bases and 8 bases, with 14 bases remaining between them. This CDR3 is 15 amino acids long. The CDR3 coding sequence is TGCGCCAGCAGCTTGGCCGGTAGGGGCCGGGAAAAACTGTTTTTT. It codes for CASSLAGRGREKLFF.